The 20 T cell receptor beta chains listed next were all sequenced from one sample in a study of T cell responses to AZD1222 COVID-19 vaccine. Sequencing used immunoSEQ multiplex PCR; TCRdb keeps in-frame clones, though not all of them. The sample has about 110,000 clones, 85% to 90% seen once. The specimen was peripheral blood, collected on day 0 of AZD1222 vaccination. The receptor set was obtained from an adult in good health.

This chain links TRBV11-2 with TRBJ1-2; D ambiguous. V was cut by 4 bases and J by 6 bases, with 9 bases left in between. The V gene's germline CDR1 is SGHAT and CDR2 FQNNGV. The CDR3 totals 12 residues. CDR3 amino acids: CASSSTIDGYTF. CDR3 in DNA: TGTGCCAGCAGCTCCACGATTGATGGCTACACCTTC.

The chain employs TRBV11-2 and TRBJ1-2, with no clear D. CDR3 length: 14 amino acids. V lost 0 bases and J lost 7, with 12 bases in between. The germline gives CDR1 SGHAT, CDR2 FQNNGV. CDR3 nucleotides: TGTGCCAGCAGCTTAGAGCAGGTCGGAGGTGGCTACACCTTC. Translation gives CASSLEQVGGGYTF.

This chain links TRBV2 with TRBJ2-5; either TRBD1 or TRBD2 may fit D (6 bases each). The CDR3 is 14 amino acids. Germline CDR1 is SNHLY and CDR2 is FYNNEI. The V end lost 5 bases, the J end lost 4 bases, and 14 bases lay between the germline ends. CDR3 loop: CASSILGGGETQYF. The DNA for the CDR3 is TGTGCCAGCAGTATCCTCGGGGGCGGAGAGACCCAGTACTTC.

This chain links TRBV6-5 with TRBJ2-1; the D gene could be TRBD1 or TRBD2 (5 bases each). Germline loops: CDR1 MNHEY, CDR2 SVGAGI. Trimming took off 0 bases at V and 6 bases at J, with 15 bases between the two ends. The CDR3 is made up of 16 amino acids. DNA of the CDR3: TGTGCCAGCAGTTACTCTGGGACCCCCCAGGGCAATGAGCAGTTCTTC. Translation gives CASSYSGTPQGNEQFF.

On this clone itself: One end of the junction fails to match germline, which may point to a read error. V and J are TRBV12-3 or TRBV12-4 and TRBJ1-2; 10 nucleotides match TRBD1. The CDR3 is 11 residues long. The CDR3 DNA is TGTGCCAGCAGCCGCGGACAGGGGGTGGGCTTC. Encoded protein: CASSRGQGVGF.

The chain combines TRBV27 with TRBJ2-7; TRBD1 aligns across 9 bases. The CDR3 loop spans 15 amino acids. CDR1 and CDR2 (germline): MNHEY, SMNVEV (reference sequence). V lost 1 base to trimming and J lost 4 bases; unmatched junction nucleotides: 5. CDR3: CASSLLGQGIYEQYF. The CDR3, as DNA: TGTGCCAGCAGTTTATTAGGACAGGGGATATACGAGCAGTACTTC.

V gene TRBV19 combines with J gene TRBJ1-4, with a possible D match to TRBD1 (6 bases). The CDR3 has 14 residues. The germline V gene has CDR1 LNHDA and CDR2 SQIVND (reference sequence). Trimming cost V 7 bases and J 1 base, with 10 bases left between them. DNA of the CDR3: TGTGCCAGTAAAGGGGGGAGAACTAATGAAAAACTGTTTTTT. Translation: CASKGGRTNEKLFF. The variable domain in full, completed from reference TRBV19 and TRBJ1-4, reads DGGITQSPKYLFRKEGQNVTLSCEQNLNHDAMYWYRQDPGQGLRLIYYSQIVNDFQKGDIAEGYSVSREKKESFPLTVTSAQKNPTAFYLCASKGGRTNEKLFFGSGTQLSVL.

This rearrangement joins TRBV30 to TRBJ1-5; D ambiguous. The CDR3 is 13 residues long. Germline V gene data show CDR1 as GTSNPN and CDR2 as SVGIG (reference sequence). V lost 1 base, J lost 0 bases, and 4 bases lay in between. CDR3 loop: CAWSEDSNQPQHF. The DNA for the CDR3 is TGTGCCTGGAGTGAGGATAGCAATCAGCCCCAGCATTTT.

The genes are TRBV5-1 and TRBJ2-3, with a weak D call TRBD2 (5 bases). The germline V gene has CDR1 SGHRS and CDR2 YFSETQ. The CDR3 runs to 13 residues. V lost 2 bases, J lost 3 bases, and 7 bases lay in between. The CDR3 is CASSFEGTDTQYF. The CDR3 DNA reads TGCGCCAGCAGCTTCGAGGGAACAGATACGCAGTATTTT.

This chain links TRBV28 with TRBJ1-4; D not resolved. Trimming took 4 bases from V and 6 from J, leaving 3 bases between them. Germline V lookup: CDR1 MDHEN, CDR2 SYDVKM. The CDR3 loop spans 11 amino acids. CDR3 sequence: CASSSYEKLFF. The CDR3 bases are TGTGCCAGCAGTTCCTATGAAAAACTGTTTTTT.

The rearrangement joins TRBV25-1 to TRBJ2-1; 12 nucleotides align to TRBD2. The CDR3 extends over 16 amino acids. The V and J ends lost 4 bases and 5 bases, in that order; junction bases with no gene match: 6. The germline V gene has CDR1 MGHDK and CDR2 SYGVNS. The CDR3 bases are TGTGCCAGCAGTGCCCTAGCGGGAGGGCCGAACAATGAGCAGTTCTTC. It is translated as CASSALAGGPNNEQFF.

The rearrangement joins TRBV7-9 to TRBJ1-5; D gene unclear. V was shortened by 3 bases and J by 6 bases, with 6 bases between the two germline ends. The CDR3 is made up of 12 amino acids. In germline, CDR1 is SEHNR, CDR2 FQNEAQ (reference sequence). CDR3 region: CASSFDRQPQHF. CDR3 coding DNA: TGTGCCAGCAGCTTTGATCGTCAGCCCCAGCATTTT.

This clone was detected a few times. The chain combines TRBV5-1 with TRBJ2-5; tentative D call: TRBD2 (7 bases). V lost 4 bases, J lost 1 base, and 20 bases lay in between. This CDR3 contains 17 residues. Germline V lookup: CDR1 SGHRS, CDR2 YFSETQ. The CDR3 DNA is TGCGCCAGCAGCCGGGGGGCACAGCTAAGCTTCCAAGAGACCCAGTACTTC. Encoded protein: CASSRGAQLSFQETQYF.

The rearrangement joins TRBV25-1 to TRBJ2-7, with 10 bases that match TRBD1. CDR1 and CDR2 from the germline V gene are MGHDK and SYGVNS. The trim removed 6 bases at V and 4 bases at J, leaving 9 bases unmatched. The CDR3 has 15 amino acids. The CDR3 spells CASRPTRTGGYEQYF. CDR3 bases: TGTGCCAGCAGGCCCACCCGGACAGGGGGTTACGAGCAGTACTTC.

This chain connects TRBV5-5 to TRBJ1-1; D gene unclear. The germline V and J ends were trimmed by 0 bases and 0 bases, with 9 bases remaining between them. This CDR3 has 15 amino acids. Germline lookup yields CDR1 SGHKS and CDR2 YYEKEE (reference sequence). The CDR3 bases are TGTGCCAGCAGCTTGGTTATCTGGATGAACACTGAAGCTTTCTTT. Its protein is CASSLVIWMNTEAFF.

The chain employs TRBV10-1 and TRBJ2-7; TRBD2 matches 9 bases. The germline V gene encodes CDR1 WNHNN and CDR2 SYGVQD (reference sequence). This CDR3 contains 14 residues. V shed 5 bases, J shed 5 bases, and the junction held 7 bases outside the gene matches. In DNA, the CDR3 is TGCGCCAGCAGTTTAGCGGGAGTAGTCGACGAGCAGTACTTC. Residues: CASSLAGVVDEQYF.

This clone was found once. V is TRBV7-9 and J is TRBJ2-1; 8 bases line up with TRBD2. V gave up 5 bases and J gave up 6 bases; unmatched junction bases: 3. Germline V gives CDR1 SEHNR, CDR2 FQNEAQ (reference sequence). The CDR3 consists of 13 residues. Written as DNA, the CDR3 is TGTGCCAGCAGCCGCGGACTAGCCAATGAGCAGTTCTTC. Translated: CASSRGLANEQFF.

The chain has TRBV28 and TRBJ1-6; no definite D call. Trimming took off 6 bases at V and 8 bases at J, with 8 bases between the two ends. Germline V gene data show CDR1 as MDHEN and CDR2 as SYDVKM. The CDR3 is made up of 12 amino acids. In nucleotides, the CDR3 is TGTGCCAGCAGACCGGCCGATTCACCCCTCCACTTT. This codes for CASRPADSPLHF.

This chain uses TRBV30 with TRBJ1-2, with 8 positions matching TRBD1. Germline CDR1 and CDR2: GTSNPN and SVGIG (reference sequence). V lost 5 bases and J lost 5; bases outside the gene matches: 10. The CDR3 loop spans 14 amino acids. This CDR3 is CAWARQGARYGYTF. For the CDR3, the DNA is TGTGCCTGGGCGCGGCAGGGGGCACGGTATGGCTACACCTTC.

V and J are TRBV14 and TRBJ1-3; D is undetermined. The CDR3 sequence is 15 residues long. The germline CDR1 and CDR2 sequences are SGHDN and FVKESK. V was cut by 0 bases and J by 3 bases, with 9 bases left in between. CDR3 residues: CASSQDRVRGNTIYF. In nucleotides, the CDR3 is TGTGCCAGCAGCCAAGATCGAGTCCGTGGAAACACCATATATTTT.